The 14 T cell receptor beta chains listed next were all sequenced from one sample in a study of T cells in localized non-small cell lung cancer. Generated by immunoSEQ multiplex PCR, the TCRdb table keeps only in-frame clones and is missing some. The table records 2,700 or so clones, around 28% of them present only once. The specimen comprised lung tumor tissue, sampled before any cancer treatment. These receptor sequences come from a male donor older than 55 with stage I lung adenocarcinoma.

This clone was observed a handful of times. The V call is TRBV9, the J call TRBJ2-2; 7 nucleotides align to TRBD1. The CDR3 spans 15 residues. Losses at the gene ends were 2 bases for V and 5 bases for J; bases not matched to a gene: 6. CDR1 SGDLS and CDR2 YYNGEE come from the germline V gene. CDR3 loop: CASSVGSQGTGELFF. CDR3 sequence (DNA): TGTGCCAGCAGCGTGGGATCACAGGGGACCGGGGAGCTGTTTTTT.

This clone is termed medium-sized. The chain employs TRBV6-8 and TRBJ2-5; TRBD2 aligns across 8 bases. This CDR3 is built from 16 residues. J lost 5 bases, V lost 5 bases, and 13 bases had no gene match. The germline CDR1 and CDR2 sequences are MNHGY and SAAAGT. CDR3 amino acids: CASSPFAGGIRETQYF. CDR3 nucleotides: TGTGCCAGCAGTCCATTTGCGGGGGGCATCCGGGAGACCCAGTACTTC.

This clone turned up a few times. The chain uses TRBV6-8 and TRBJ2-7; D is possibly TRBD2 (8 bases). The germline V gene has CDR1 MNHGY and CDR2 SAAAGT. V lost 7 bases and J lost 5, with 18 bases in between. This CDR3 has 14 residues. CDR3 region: CASNDGGGTDEQYF. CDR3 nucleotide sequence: TGTGCCAGCAATGATGGCGGGGGGACAGACGAGCAGTACTTC.

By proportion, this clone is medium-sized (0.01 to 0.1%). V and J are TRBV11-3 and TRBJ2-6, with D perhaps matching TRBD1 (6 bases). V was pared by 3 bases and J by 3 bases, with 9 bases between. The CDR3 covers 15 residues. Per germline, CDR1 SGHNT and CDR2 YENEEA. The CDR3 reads CASSFVRGGANVLTF. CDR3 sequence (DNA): TGTGCCAGCAGCTTTGTCAGGGGTGGGGCCAACGTCCTGACTTTC.

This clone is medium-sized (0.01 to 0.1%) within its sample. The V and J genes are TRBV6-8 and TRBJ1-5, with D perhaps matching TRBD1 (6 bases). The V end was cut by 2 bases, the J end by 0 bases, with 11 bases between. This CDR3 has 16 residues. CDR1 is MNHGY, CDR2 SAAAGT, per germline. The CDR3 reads CASSYANRDSNQPQHF. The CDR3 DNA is TGTGCCAGCAGTTACGCGAACAGGGATAGCAATCAGCCCCAGCATTTT.

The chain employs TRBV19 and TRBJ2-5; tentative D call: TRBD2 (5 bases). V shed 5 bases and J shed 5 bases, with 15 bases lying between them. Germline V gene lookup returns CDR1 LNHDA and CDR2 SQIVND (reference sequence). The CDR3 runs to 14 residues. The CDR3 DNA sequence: TGTGCCAGTAGTGGTAACGCGGGCCGGGAGACCCAGTACTTC. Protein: CASSGNAGRETQYF.

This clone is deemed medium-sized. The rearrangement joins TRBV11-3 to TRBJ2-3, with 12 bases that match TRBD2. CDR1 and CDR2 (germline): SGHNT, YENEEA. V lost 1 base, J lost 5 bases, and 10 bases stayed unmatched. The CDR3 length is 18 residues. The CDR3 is CASSLGLAGAELGDTQYF. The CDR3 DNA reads TGTGCCAGCAGCTTAGGACTAGCGGGGGCTGAACTAGGAGATACGCAGTATTTT.

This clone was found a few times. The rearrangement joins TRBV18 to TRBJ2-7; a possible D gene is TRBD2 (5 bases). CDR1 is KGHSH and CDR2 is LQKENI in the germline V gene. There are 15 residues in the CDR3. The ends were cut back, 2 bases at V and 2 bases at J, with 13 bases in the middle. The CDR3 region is CASSPDDIGTYEQYF. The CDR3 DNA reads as TGTGCCAGCTCACCAGATGATATCGGGACCTACGAGCAGTACTTC.

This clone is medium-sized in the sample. The CDR3 spells CASSSGWANNSPLHF. The DNA for the CDR3 is TGTGCCAGCAGCTCAGGGTGGGCCAATAATTCACCCCTCCACTTT. The chain joins TRBV11-3 to TRBJ1-6, with D possibly being TRBD1 (5 bases). The V end lost 4 bases, the J end lost 5 bases, and 12 bases lay between the germline ends. This CDR3 is built from 15 residues. Germline CDR1 SGHNT, CDR2 YENEEA.

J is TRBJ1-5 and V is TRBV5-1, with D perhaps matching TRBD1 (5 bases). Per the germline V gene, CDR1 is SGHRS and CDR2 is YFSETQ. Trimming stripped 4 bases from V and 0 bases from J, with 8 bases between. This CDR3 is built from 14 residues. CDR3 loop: CASSRGFSNQPQHF. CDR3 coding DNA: TGCGCCAGCAGCCGGGGCTTTAGCAATCAGCCCCAGCATTTT.

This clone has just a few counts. The DNA for the CDR3 is TGTGCCAGCAGTTTAGGGCGGGACCCAGTCAATGAGCAGTTCTTC. This codes for CASSLGRDPVNEQFF. The rearrangement links TRBV28 to TRBJ2-1, with a possible D match to TRBD2 (6 bases). Germline values: CDR1 MDHEN, CDR2 SYDVKM. The CDR3 contains 15 residues. Between the trimmed V and J ends, which lost 2 bases and 6 bases, there was a span of 14 bases.

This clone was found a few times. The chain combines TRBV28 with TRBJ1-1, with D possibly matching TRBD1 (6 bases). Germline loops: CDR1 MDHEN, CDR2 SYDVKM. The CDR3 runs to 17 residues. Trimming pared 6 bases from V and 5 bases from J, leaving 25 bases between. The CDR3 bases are TGTGCCAGCAGCGGTAAAAAGGGCCAGGGGCCAAGGACTGAAGCTTTCTTT. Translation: CASSGKKGQGPRTEAFF.

The CDR3 region has the DNA TGTGCCACCAGCAGAGATCCGGGACAATTCTACGAGCAGTACTTC. Its translation: CATSRDPGQFYEQYF. The rearrangement uses TRBV15 and TRBJ2-7; TRBD1 is a possible D gene (6 bases). Trimming removed 0 bases at V and 3 bases at J, with 12 bases between. The germline CDR1 and CDR2 sequences are LNHNV and YYDKDF (reference sequence). The CDR3 is 15 residues long.

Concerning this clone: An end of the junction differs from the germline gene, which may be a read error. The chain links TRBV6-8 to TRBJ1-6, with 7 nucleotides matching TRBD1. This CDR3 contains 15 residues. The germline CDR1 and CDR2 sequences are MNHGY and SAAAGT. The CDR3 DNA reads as TGTGCCATCAGTGGCCGGGGGGACAGAGAGTCACCCCTCCACTTT. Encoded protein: CAISGRGDRESPLHF.